The 26 T cell receptor beta chains in this list originate from one sample, sequenced in a study of T cell responses to AZD1222 COVID-19 vaccine. Generated by immunoSEQ multiplex PCR, the TCRdb table keeps only in-frame clones and is missing some. The sample consists of around 130,000 clones, 85% to 90% of them appearing once. Source: peripheral blood, taken on day 0 of AZD1222 vaccination. Source of these receptors: an adult in good health.

The chain joins TRBV18 to TRBJ1-3, with D tentatively TRBD1 (6 bases). The germline V and J ends were trimmed by 4 bases and 5 bases, with 9 bases remaining between them. The CDR3 spans 13 residues. Germline-derived CDR1 and CDR2 are KGHSH and LQKENI. CDR3 DNA sequence: TGTGCCAGCTCACTACAGGGCAGAAACACCATATATTTT. It encodes CASSLQGRNTIYF.

The gene calls are TRBV3-1 (or the pseudogene TRBV3-2) and TRBJ2-7; 10 positions agree with TRBD1. The germline V gene encodes CDR1 LGHDT and CDR2 YNNKEL (reference sequence). With 4 bases clipped from V and 6 bases from J, the junction kept 9 bases outside the gene matches. The CDR3 is 15 residues long. The CDR3 region has the DNA TGTGCCAGCAGCCGGCCCGGGACAGGGGAGACCGAGCAGTACTTC. As protein: CASSRPGTGETEQYF.

CDR3 DNA: TGCGCCAGCAGCCGAATCTCTGGAAACACCATATATTTT. Translating it yields CASSRISGNTIYF. The chain links TRBV5-1 to TRBJ1-3; D remains unclear. Germline lookup yields CDR1 SGHRS and CDR2 YFSETQ. This CDR3 is built from 13 residues. V was cut by 4 bases and J by 0 bases, with 5 bases left in between. The whole variable domain, remainder taken from reference TRBV5-1 and TRBJ1-3, is KAGVTQTPRYLIKTRGQQVTLSCSPISGHRSVSWYQQTPGQGLQFLFEYFSETQRNKGNFPGRFSGRQFSNSRSEMNVSTLELGDSALYLCASSRISGNTIYFGEGSWLTVV.

This clone was counted once. The CDR3 here is CASSSGTSVGNEQFF. DNA for the CDR3: TGTGCCAGCAGCTCCGGGACCAGCGTGGGCAATGAGCAGTTCTTC. This sequence joins TRBV3-1 (or the pseudogene TRBV3-2) and TRBJ2-1; tentatively, D is TRBD1 or TRBD2 (5 bases each). Germline V gene data show CDR1 as LGHDT and CDR2 as YNNKEL (reference sequence). The V end lost 5 bases, the J end lost 6 bases, and 17 bases lay between the germline ends. The CDR3 is made up of 15 amino acids.

This clone was detected only a few times. The rearrangement joins TRBV11-2 to TRBJ1-6; D is ambiguous. Germline-derived CDR1 and CDR2 are SGHAT and FQNNGV. Deletions cut 5 bases from V and 0 bases from J, with 2 bases between. The length of the CDR3 is 13 residues. The DNA of the CDR3 is TGTGCCAGCAGCCCCTCCTATAATTCACCCCTCCACTTT. Translation gives CASSPSYNSPLHF.

V gene TRBV10-1 combines with J gene TRBJ1-2, with TRBD1 matching over 9 bases. The CDR3 is made up of 15 amino acids. CDR1 and CDR2 (germline): WNHNN, SYGVQD (reference sequence). The V gene end was trimmed by 5 bases and the J gene end by 4 bases; junction bases not matched to a gene: 8. The CDR3 bases are TGCGCCAGCAGTCTACCGGGACAGGGAGCCTATGGCTACACCTTC. Its translation is CASSLPGQGAYGYTF.

This chain links TRBV7-9 with TRBJ2-6; D not resolved. CDR3 length: 15 residues. Between the trimmed V and J ends, which lost 3 bases and 0 bases, there was a span of 6 bases. Looked up from germline, CDR1 is SEHNR and CDR2 is FQNEAQ (reference sequence). Written as DNA, the CDR3 is TGTGCCAGCAGCTTTTGGAGCTCTGGGGCCAACGTCCTGACTTTC. Translating it yields CASSFWSSGANVLTF.

The V and J genes are TRBV3-1 (or the pseudogene TRBV3-2) and TRBJ1-2; 8 bases map to TRBD1. V was pared by 3 bases and J by 7 bases, with 4 bases of the junction left unmatched. CDR1 is LGHDT and CDR2 is YNNKEL in the germline V gene (reference sequence). The CDR3 extends over 13 amino acids. The CDR3 region has the DNA TGTGCCAGCAGCCAGGGACAGGAAGGTGGCTACACCTTC. Its translation is CASSQGQEGGYTF.

The chain is built from TRBV2 and TRBJ1-6; no firm D call. Per the germline V gene, CDR1 is SNHLY and CDR2 is FYNNEI. There are 13 residues in the CDR3. V dropped 11 bases and J dropped 8 bases, with 16 bases sitting between them. Written as DNA, the CDR3 is TGTGCCGGGTCGGGGAATAAGGATTCACCCCTCCACTTT. Its protein is CAGSGNKDSPLHF.

This chain joins TRBV29-1 and TRBJ2-3; 8 positions match TRBD1. The CDR3 consists of 13 residues. J was trimmed by 8 bases and V by 6 bases; bases with no gene match: 10. Germline CDR1 and CDR2: SQVTM and ANQGSEA. The CDR3 is CSVVTGESATQYF. In nucleotides, the CDR3 is TGCAGCGTGGTGACAGGGGAATCTGCTACGCAGTATTTT.

V gene TRBV7-2 combines with J gene TRBJ2-7; D possibly corresponds to TRBD2 (6 bases). This CDR3 has 16 residues. Between the trimmed V and J ends, which lost 2 bases and 2 bases, there was a span of 16 bases. Germline-derived CDR1 and CDR2 are SGHTA and FQGNSA. The CDR3 here is CASSLISGATTYEQYF. DNA of the CDR3: TGTGCCAGCAGCTTAATCTCGGGAGCGACGACCTACGAGCAGTACTTC.

This chain uses TRBV27 with TRBJ1-6; TRBD1 matches at 8 bases. Trimming took 2 bases from V and 10 from J; bases not matched to a gene: 10. Germline values: CDR1 MNHEY, CDR2 SMNVEV (reference sequence). The CDR3 totals 16 residues. In nucleotides, the CDR3 is TGTGCCAGCAGTTTAAAATTGGCAGGGGGCCTGTCACCCCTCCACTTT. Encoded protein: CASSLKLAGGLSPLHF.

The gene calls are TRBV28 and TRBJ2-7; D gene unclear. The CDR3 is 16 residues long. Between the trimmed V and J ends, which lost 4 bases and 0 bases, there was a span of 16 bases. Germline loops: CDR1 MDHEN, CDR2 SYDVKM. CDR3 region: CASSWTEKRSSYEQYF. The CDR3 DNA reads as TGTGCCAGCAGTTGGACCGAAAAGAGGAGCTCCTACGAGCAGTACTTC.

This chain connects TRBV6-5 to TRBJ1-5; no reliable D call. The V end was cut by 10 bases, the J end by 2 bases, with 15 bases between. The CDR3 totals 14 residues. Germline CDR1 reads MNHEY; CDR2 reads SVGAGI. CDR3: CATNWGWGNQPQHF. Here the CDR3 DNA reads TGTGCCACCAATTGGGGTTGGGGCAATCAGCCCCAGCATTTT.

CDR3 sequence reads: CASSYGGNLEAFF. The CDR3 DNA reads TGTGCCAGCAGTTACGGCGGGAACCTTGAAGCTTTCTTT. V and J are TRBV6-5 and TRBJ1-1; D gene uncertain. Germline V gene lookup returns CDR1 MNHEY and CDR2 SVGAGI. V was trimmed by 2 bases and J by 7 bases, leaving 11 bases between them. This CDR3 has 13 amino acids.

Only one count was recorded for this clone. The chain links TRBV29-1 to TRBJ2-3; 11 bases line up with TRBD2. Germline values: CDR1 SQVTM, CDR2 ANQGSEA. This CDR3 region has 14 residues. The J segment lost 4 bases and the V segment lost 8 bases, leaving 8 bases of the junction unmatched. CDR3 bases: TGCAGCACGGGGGGTAGCGGGAGGGCAGATACGCAGTATTTT. Protein product: CSTGGSGRADTQYF.

The chain carries TRBV7-2 and TRBJ2-5; the D is unclear. This CDR3 is 13 amino acids long. Trimming left V 1 base short and J 5 bases short, with 8 bases between. Germline V gives CDR1 SGHTA, CDR2 FQGNSA. The CDR3 region has the DNA TGTGCCAGCAGCTTAGGGCCTCGGGAGACCCAGTACTTC. The encoded protein is CASSLGPRETQYF.

The chain has TRBV28 and TRBJ1-4; 7 bases align to TRBD1. This CDR3 spans 14 amino acids. Germline CDR1 is MDHEN and CDR2 is SYDVKM. J lost 7 bases, V lost 0 bases, and 2 bases had no gene match. CDR3: CASSLWTGTEKLFF. The CDR3 DNA reads TGTGCCAGCAGTTTATGGACAGGGACTGAAAAACTGTTTTTT. The full variable domain, in which reference TRBV28 and TRBJ1-4 provide the parts outside the CDR3, is DVKVTQSSRYLVKRTGEKVFLECVQDMDHENMFWYRQDPGLGLRLIYFSYDVKMKEKGDIPEGYSVSREKKERFSLILESASTNQTSMYLCASSLWTGTEKLFFGSGTQLSVL.

This clone was observed a handful of times. This chain uses TRBV4-1 with TRBJ1-2; D is perhaps TRBD1 (6 bases). The V end lost 3 bases, the J end lost 2 bases, and 13 bases lay between the germline ends. The V gene's germline CDR1 is MGHRA and CDR2 YSYEKL. There are 15 residues in the CDR3. CDR3 DNA: TGCGCCAGCAGCCAGGAGAGGACAGTGAACTATGGCTACACCTTC. Its translation: CASSQERTVNYGYTF.

The chain is built from TRBV6-5 and TRBJ1-3; the D gene is possibly TRBD1 (5 bases). Germline CDR1 MNHEY, CDR2 SVGAGI. This CDR3 is built from 16 residues. V was cut by 6 bases and J by 0 bases, with 15 bases left in between. CDR3 residues: CASSYSGGGSGNTIYF. For the CDR3, the DNA is TGTGCCAGCAGCTACAGTGGGGGTGGCTCTGGAAACACCATATATTTT.

The J gene is TRBJ2-7, the V gene TRBV24-1, with D possibly TRBD2 on 7 matching bases. The CDR3 sequence is 13 residues long. V gave up 9 bases and J gave up 4 bases, with 15 bases separating them. Looked up from germline, CDR1 is KGHDR and CDR2 is SFDVKD. The CDR3 is CATSRGAKYEQYF. The CDR3 nucleotides read TGTGCCACCTCTCGGGGGGCGAAGTACGAGCAGTACTTC.

CDR3 protein: CASSLGQGTEAFF. For the CDR3, the DNA is TGTGCCAGCAGCTTAGGACAGGGCACTGAAGCTTTCTTT. The V and J genes are TRBV7-9 and TRBJ1-1; 7 bases line up with TRBD1. The CDR3 runs to 13 residues. From germline, CDR1 is SEHNR and CDR2 FQNEAQ (reference sequence). With 1 base clipped from V and 4 bases from J, the junction kept 0 bases outside the gene matches.

This chain links TRBV5-5 with TRBJ1-1; no definite D call. Germline V lookup: CDR1 SGHKS, CDR2 YYEKEE (reference sequence). The CDR3 has 16 residues. V lost 4 bases and J lost 3, with 19 bases in between. CDR3 sequence (DNA): TGTGCCAGCAGCCCCGCGGGGTGGGCGCGGGACACTGAAGCTTTCTTT. This translates into CASSPAGWARDTEAFF. Looking up the rest from reference TRBV5-5 and TRBJ1-1 gives the full variable domain: DAGVTQSPTHLIKTRGQQVTLRCSPISGHKSVSWYQQVLGQGPQFIFQYYEKEERGRGNFPDRFSARQFPNYSSELNVNALLLGDSALYLCASSPAGWARDTEAFFGQGTRLTVV.

The rearrangement uses TRBV10-1 and TRBJ2-5; TRBD1 aligns across 8 bases. From germline, CDR1 is WNHNN and CDR2 SYGVQD (reference sequence). V dropped 5 bases and J dropped 5; count of bases not matched to a gene: 10. CDR3 size: 15 residues. The DNA of the CDR3 is TGCGCCAGCAGTTTTTGGGACAGGTATCCCGAGACCCAGTACTTC. It translates to CASSFWDRYPETQYF.

The rearrangement uses TRBV12-3 or TRBV12-4 and TRBJ2-3; no firm D call. V lost 8 bases and J lost 2, with 11 bases in between. This CDR3 region has 13 residues. CDR3 region: CASGPGFTDTQYF. DNA for the CDR3: TGTGCCAGCGGGCCTGGCTTCACAGATACGCAGTATTTT.

The rearrangement joins TRBV11-2 to TRBJ1-5; D unclear. Germline loops: CDR1 SGHAT, CDR2 FQNNGV. This CDR3 has 15 residues. V gave up 1 base and J gave up 1 base, with 8 bases separating them. The CDR3 DNA sequence: TGTGCCAGCAGCTTAGGTGGACTGAGCAATCAGCCCCAGCATTTT. Translated, it gives CASSLGGLSNQPQHF.